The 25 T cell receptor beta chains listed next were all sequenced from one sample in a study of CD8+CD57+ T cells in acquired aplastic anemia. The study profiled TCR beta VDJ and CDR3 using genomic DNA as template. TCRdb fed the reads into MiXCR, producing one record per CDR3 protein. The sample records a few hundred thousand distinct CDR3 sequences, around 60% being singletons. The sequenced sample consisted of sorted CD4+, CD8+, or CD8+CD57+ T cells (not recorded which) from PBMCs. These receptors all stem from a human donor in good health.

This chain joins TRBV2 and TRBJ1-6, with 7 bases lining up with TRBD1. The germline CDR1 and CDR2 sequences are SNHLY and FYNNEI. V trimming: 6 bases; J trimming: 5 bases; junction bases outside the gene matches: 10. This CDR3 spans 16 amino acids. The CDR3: CASSSVSGTDNSPLHF. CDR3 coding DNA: TGTGCCAGCAGCTCCGTCTCCGGGACAGATAATTCACCCCTCCACTTT.

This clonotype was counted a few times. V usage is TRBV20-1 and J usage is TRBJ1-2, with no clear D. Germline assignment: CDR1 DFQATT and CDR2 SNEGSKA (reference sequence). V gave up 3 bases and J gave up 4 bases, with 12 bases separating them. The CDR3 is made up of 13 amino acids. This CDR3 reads CSARDERLYGYTF. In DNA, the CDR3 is TGCAGTGCTAGGGACGAACGTCTCTATGGCTACACCTTC.

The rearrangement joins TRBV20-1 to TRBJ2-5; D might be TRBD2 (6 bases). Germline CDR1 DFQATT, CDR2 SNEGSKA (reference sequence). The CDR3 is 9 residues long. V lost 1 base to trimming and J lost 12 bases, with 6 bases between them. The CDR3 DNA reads TGCAGTGCTAGAGTAGCGGAGTACTTC. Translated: CSARVAEYF.

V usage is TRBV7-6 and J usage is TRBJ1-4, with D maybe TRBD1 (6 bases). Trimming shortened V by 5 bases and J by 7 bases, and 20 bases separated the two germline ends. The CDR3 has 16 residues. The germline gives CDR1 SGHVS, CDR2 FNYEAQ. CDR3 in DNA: TGTGCCAGCAGCCCGATACGACAGGTTGGAGGTGAAAAACTGTTTTTT. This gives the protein CASSPIRQVGGEKLFF.

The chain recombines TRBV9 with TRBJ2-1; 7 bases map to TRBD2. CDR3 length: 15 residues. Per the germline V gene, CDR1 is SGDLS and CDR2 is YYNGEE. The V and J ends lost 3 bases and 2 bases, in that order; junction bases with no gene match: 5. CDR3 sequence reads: CASSAAGLTYNEQFF. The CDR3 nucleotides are TGTGCCAGCAGCGCAGCGGGACTAACCTACAATGAGCAGTTCTTC.

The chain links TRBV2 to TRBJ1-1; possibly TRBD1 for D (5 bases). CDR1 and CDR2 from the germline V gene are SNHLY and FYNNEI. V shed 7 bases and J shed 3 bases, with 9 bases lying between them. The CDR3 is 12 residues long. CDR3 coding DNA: TGTGCCAGCATAGGGGCGGACACTGAAGCTTTCTTT. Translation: CASIGADTEAFF.

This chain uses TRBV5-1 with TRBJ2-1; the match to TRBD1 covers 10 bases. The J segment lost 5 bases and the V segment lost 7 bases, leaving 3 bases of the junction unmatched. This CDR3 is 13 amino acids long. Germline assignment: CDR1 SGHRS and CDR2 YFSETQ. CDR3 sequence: CASGDRGHNEQFF. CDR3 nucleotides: TGCGCCAGCGGGGACAGGGGCCACAATGAGCAGTTCTTC.

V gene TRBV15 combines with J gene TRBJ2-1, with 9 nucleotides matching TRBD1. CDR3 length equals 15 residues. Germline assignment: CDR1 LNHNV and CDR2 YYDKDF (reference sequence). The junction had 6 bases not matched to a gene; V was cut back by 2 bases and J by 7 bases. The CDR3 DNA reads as TGTGCCACCAGCAGAATAACCGGGACAGGGAATGAGCAGTTCTTC. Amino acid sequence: CATSRITGTGNEQFF.

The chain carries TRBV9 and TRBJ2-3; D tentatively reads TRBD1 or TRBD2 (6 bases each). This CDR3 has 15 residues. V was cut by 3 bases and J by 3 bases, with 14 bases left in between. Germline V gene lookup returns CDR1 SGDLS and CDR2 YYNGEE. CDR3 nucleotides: TGTGCCAGCAGCGCGGGGGCTTCGGGAACAGATACGCAGTATTTT. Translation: CASSAGASGTDTQYF.

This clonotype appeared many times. CDR3 coding DNA: TGTGCCAGCAGTCCCAGTTCCGGAGGGTATGGCTACACCTTC. This translates into CASSPSSGGYGYTF. The chain has TRBV6-5 and TRBJ1-2; no clear D gene. The germline CDR1 and CDR2 sequences are MNHEY and SVGAGI. The CDR3 has 14 residues. V lost 5 bases and J 5 bases, leaving 15 bases between the germline ends.

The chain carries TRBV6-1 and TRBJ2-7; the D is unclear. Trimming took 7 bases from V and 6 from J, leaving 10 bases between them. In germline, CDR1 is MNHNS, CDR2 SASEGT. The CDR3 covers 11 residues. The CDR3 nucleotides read TGTGCCAGCAAGAAAGGATTCGAGCAGTACTTC. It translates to CASKKGFEQYF.

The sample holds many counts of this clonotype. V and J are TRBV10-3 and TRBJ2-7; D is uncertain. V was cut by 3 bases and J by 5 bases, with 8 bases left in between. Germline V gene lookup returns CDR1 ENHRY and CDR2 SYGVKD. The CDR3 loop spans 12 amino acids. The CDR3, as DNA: TGTGCCATCAGTGAATCCGTACACGAGCAGTACTTC. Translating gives CAISESVHEQYF.

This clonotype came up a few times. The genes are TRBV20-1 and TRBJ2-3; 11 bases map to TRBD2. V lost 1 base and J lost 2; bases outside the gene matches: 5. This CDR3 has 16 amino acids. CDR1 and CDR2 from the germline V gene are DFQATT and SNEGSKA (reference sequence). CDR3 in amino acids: CSARGTTSGNTDTQYF. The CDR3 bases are TGCAGTGCTAGAGGTACGACTAGCGGGAACACAGATACGCAGTATTTT.

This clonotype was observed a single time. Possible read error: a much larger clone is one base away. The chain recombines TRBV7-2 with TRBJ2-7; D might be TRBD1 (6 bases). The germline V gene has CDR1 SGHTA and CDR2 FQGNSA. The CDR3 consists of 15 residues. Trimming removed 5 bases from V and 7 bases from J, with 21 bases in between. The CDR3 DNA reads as TGTGCCAGCAGCCCGTGGATTGATTGGGACAATGAGCAGTACTTC. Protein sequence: CASSPWIDWDNEQYF.

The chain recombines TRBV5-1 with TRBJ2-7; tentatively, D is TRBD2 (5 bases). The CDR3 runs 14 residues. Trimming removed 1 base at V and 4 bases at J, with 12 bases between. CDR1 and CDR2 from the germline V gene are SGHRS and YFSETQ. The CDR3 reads CASSLNGIGYEQYF. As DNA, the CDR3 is TGCGCCAGCAGCTTGAACGGGATTGGATACGAGCAGTACTTC.

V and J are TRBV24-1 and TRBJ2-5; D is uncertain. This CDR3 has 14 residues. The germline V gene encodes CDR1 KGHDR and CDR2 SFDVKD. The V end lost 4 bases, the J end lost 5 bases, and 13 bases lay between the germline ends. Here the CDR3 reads CATSDGPLGETQYF. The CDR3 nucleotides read TGTGCCACCAGTGACGGACCGCTGGGGGAGACCCAGTACTTC.

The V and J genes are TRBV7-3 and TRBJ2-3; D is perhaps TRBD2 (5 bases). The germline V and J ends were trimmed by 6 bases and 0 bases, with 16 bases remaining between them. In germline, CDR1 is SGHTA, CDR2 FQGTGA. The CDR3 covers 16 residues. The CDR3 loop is CASSRSRVTSTDTQYF. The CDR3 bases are TGTGCCAGCAGTCGATCGCGGGTCACTAGCACAGATACGCAGTATTTT.

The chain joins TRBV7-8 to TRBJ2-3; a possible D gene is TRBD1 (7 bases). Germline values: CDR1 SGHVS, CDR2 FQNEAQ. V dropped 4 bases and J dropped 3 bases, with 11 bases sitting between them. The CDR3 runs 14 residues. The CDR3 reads CASSSGGLTDTQYF. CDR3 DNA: TGTGCCAGCAGCTCAGGGGGGCTGACAGATACGCAGTATTTT.

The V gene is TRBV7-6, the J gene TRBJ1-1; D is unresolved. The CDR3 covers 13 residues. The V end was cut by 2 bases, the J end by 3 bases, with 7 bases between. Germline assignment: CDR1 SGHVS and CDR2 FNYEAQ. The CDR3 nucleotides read TGTGCCAGCAGCTTAATGGAGGACACTGAAGCTTTCTTT. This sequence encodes CASSLMEDTEAFF. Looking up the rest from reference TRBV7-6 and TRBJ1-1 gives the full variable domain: GAGVSQSPRYKVTKRGQDVALRCDPISGHVSLYWYRQALGQGPEFLTYFNYEAQQDKSGLPNDRFSAERPEGSISTLTIQRTEQRDSAMYRCASSLMEDTEAFFGQGTRLTVV.

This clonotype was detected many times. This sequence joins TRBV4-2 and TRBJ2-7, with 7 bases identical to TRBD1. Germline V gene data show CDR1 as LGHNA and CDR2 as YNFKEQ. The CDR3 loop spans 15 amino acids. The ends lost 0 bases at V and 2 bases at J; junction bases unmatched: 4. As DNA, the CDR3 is TGTGCCAGCAGCCAAGAAGGGACAGTTGCCTACGAGCAGTACTTC. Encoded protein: CASSQEGTVAYEQYF.

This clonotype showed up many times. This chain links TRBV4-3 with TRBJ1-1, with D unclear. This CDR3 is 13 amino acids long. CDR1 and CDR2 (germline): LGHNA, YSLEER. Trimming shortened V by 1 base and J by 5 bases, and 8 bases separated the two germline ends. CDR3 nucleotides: TGCGCCAGCAGCCAAGTGGGGATTACTGAAGCTTTCTTT. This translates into CASSQVGITEAFF.

The CDR3, as DNA: TGTGCCAGCAGCCCGAACGGGGTTGGGGGCTACGAGCAGTACTTC. As protein: CASSPNGVGGYEQYF. The chain couples TRBV7-3 to TRBJ2-7, with D perhaps given as TRBD1 or TRBD2 (5 bases each). V lost 5 bases to trimming and J lost 3 bases, with 17 bases between them. The CDR3 contains 15 residues. Per germline, CDR1 SGHTA and CDR2 FQGTGA.

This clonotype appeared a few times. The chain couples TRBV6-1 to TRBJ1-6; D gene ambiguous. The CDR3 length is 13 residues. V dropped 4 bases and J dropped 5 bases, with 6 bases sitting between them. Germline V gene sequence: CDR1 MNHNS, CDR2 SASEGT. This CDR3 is CASSVTDNSPLHF. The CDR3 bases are TGTGCCAGCAGTGTAACGGATAATTCACCCCTCCACTTT.

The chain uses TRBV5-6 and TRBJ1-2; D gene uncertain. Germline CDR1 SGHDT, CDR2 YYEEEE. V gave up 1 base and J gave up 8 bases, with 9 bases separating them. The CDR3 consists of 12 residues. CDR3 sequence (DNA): TGTGCCAGCAGCTTGTCGGCTCGGGGCTACACCTTC. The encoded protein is CASSLSARGYTF.

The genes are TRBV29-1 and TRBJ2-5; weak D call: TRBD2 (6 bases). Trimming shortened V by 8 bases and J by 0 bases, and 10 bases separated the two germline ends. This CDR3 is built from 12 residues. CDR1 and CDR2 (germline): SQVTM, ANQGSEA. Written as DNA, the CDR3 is TGCAGCCACGGGGGTTACCAAGAGACCCAGTACTTC. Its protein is CSHGGYQETQYF.